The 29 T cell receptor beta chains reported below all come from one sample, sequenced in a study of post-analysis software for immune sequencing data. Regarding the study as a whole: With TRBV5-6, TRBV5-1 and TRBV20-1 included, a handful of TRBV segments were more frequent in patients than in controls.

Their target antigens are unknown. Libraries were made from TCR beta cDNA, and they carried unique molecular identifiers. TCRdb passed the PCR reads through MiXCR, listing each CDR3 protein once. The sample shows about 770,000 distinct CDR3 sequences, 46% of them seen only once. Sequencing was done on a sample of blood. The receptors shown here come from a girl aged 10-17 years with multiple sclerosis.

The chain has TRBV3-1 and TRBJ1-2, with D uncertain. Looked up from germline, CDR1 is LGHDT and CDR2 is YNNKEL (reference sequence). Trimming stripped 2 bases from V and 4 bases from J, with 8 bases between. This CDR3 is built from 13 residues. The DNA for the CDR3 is TGTGCCAGCAGCCAAACGGCTTTCTATGGCTACACCTTC. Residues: CASSQTAFYGYTF.

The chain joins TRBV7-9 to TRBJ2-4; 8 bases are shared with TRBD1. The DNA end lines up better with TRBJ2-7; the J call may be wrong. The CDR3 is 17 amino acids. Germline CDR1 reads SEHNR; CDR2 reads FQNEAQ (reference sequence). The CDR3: CASSSRGQDPNSYEQYF. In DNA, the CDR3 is TGTGCCAGCAGCTCAAGGGGACAGGACCCAAACTCCTACGAGCAGTACTTC.

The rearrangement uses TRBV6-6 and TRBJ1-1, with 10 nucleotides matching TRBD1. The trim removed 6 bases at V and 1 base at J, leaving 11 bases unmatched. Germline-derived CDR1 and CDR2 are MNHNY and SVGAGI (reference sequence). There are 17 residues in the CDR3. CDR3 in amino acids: CASRTSRTGGGNTEAFF. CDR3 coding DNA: TGTGCCAGCAGGACCTCCAGGACAGGGGGAGGGAACACTGAAGCTTTCTTT.

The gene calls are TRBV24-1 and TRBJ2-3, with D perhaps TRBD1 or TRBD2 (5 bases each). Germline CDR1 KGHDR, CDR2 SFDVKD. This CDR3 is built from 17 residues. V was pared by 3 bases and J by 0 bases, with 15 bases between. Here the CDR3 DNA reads TGTGCCACCAGTGATGGGCCGGGACCGTCTAGCACAGATACGCAGTATTTT. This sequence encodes CATSDGPGPSSTDTQYF.

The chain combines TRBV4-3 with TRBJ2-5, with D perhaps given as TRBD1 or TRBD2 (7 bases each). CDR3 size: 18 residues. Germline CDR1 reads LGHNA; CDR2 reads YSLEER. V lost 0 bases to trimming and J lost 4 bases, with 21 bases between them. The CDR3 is CASSQDKHSSGGGETQYF. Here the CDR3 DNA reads TGCGCCAGCAGCCAAGATAAGCATTCCTCAGGGGGGGGAGAGACCCAGTACTTC.

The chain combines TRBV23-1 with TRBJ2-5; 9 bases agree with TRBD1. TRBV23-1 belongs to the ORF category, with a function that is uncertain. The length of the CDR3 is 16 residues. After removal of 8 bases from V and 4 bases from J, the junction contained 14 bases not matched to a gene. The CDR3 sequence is CASFPSRDRAPETQYF. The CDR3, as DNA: TGCGCCAGCTTCCCCTCCCGGGACAGGGCCCCAGAGACCCAGTACTTC.

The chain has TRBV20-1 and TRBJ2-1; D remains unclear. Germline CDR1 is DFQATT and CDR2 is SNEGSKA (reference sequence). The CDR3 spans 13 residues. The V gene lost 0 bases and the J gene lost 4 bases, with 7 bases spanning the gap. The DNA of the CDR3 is TGCAGTGCTAGAGATTTGGTTTACAATGAGCAGTTCTTC. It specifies CSARDLVYNEQFF.

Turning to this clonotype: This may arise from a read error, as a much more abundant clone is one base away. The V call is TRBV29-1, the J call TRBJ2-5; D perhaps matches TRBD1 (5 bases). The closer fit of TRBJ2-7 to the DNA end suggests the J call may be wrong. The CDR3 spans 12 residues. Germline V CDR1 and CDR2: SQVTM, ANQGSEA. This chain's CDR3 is CSVEGLTDEQYF. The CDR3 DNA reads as TGCAGCGTTGAAGGCCTGACAGACGAGCAGTACTTC.

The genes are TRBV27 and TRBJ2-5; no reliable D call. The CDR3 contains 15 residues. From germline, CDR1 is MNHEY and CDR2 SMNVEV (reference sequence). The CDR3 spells CATQRWGLGKETQYF. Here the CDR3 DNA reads TGTGCGACGCAGAGGTGGGGTTTGGGCAAGGAGACCCAGTACTTC.

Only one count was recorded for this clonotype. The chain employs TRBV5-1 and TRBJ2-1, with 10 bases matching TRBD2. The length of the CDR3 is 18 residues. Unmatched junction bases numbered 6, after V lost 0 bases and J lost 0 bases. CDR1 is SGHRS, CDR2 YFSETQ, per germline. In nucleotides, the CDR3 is TGCGCCAGCAGCTTGGCCAGCGGGAGGGCCCGCTCCTACAATGAGCAGTTCTTC. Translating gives CASSLASGRARSYNEQFF.

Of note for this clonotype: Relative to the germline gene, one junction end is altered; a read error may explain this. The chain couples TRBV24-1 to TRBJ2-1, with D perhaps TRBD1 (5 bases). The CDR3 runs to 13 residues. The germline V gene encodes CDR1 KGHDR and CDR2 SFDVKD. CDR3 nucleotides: TGTGCCACCAGGGATTATAGGGGCAATGAGCAGTTCTTC. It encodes CATRDYRGNEQFF.

The chain's CDR3 is CASSPGLDTEAFF. CDR3 nucleotides: TGTGCCAGCAGCCCCGGCCTAGACACTGAAGCTTTCTTT. The chain recombines TRBV7-9 with TRBJ1-1, with D hard to call. CDR3 length equals 13 residues. The germline V gene encodes CDR1 SEHNR and CDR2 FQNEAQ (reference sequence). The V end lost 5 bases, the J end lost 3 bases, and 10 bases lay between the germline ends.

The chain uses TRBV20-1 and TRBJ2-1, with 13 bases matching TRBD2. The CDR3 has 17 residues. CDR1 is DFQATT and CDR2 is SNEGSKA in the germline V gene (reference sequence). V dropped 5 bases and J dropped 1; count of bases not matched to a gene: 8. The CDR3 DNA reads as TGCAGTGCTGCGTCAACGGGACTAGCGGGATCCTACAATGAGCAGTTCTTC. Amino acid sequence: CSAASTGLAGSYNEQFF.

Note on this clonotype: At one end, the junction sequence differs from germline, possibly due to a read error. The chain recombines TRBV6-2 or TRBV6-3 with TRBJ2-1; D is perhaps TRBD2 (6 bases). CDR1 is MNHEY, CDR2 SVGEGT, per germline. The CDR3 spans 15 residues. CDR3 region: CASNYQLADYNEQFF. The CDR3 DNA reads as TGTGCCAGCAATTACCAACTAGCCGACTACAATGAGCAGTTCTTC.

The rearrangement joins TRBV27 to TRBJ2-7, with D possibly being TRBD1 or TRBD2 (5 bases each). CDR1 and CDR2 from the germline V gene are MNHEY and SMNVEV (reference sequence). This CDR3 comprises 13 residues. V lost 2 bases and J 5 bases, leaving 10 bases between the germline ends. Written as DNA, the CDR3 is TGTGCCAGCAGTTTACGGGGACCGCACGAGCAGTACTTC. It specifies CASSLRGPHEQYF.

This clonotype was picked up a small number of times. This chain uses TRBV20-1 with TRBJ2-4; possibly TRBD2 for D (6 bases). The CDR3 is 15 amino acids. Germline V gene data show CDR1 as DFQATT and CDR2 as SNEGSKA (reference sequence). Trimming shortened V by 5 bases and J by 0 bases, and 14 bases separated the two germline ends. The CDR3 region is CSALLANLAKNIQYF. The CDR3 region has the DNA TGCAGTGCTCTCCTAGCGAACCTAGCCAAAAACATTCAGTACTTC.

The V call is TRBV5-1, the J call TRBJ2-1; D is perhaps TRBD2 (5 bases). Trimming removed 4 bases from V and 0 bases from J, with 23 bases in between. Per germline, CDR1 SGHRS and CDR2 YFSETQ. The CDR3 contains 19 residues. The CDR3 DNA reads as TGCGCCAGCAGCCTTGGTTGGGTTGCGGGCCGGAGCTCCTACAATGAGCAGTTCTTC. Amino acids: CASSLGWVAGRSSYNEQFF.

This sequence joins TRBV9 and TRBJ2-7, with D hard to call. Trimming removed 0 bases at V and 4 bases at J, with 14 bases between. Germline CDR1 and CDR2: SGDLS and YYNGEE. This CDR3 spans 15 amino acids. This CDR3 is CASSVERDTAYEQYF. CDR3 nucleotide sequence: TGTGCCAGCAGCGTAGAGCGAGACACGGCGTACGAGCAGTACTTC.

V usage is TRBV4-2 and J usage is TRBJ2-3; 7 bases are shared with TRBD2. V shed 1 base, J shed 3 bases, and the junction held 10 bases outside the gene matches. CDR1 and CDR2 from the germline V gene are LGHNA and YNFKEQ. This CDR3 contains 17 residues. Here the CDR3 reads CASSQGVAGVGTDTQYF. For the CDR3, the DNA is TGTGCCAGCAGCCAAGGCGTGGCGGGAGTAGGTACAGATACGCAGTATTTT.

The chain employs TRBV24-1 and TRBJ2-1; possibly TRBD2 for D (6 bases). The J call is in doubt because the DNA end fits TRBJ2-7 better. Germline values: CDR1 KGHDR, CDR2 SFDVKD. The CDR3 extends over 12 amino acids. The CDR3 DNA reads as TGTGCCACCGGAGGGTACGGCTACGAGCAGTACTTC. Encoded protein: CATGGYGYEQYF.

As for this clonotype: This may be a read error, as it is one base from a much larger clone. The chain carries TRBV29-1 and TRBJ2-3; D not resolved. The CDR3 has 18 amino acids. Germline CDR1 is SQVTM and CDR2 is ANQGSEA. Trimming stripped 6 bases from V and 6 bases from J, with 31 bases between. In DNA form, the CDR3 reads TGCAGCGTCGCGCTACCCACCCTACTCGCAGCCTTAACCGATACGCAGTATTTT. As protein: CSVALPTLLAALTDTQYF.

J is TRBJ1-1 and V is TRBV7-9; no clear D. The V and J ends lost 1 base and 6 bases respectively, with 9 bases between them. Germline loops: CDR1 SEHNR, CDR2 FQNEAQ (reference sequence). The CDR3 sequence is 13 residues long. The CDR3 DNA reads TGTGCCAGCAGCTTAGTAAGCGCTCCTGAAGCTTTCTTT. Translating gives CASSLVSAPEAFF. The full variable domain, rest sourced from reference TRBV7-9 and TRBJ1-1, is DTGVSQNPRHKITKRGQNVTFRCDPISEHNRLYWYRQTLGQGPEFLTYFQNEAQLEKSRLLSDRFSAERPKGSFSTLEIQRTEQGDSAMYLCASSLVSAPEAFFGQGTRLTVV.

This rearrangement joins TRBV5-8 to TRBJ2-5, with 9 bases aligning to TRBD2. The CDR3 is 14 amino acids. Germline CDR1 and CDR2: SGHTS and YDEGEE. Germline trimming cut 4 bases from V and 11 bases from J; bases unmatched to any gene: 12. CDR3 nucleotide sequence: TGTGCCAGCAGCCACCGAGCGGGAGGTGAGGAGCAGTACTTC. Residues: CASSHRAGGEEQYF. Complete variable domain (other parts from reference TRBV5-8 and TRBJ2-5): EAGVTQSPTHLIKTRGQQATLRCSPISGHTSVYWYQQALGLGLQFLLWYDEGEERNRGNFPPRFSGRQFPNYSSELNVNALELEDSALYLCASSHRAGGEEQYFGPGTRLLVL.

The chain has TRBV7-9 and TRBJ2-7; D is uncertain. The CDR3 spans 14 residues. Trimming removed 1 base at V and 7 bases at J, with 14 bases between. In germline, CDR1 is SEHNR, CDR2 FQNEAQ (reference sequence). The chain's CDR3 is CASSLDGVLREQYF. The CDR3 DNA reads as TGTGCCAGCAGCTTAGATGGGGTCCTTCGGGAGCAGTACTTC.

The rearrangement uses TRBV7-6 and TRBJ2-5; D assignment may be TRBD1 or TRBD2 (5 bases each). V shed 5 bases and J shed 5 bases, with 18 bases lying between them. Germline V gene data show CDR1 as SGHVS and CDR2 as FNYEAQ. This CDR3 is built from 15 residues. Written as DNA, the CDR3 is TGTGCCAGCAGCCCCCATTTCGGGGCTCAGGAGACCCAGTACTTC. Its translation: CASSPHFGAQETQYF.

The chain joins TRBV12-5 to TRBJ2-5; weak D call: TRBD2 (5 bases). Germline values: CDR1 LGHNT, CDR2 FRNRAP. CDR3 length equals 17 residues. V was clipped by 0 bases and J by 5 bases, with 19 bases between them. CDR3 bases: TGTGCTAGTGGTTTGGTACGGGGAATTGGAATAGAGGAGACCCAGTACTTC. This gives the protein CASGLVRGIGIEETQYF.

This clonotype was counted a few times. The CDR3 bases are TGTGCCAGCAGTTTGTTGGTTCAAGGGGAAAAACTGTTTTTT. It yields the protein CASSLLVQGEKLFF. This chain uses TRBV12-3 or TRBV12-4 with TRBJ1-4; the D is unclear. Trimming removed 3 bases from V and 8 bases from J, with 13 bases in between. This CDR3 is 14 amino acids long.

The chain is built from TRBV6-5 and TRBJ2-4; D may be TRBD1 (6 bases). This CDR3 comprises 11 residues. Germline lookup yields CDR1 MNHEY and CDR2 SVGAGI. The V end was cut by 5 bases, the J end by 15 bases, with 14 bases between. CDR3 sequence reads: CASSRDIIMYF. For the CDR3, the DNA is TGTGCCAGCAGTCGGGACATCATAATGTACTTC.

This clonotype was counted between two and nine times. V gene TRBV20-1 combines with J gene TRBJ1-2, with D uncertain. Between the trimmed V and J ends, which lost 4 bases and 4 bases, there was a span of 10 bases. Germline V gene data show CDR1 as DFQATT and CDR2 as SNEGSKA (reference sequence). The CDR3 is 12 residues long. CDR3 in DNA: TGCAGTGCTATTGGGGAGGGCTATGGCTACACCTTC. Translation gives CSAIGEGYGYTF.